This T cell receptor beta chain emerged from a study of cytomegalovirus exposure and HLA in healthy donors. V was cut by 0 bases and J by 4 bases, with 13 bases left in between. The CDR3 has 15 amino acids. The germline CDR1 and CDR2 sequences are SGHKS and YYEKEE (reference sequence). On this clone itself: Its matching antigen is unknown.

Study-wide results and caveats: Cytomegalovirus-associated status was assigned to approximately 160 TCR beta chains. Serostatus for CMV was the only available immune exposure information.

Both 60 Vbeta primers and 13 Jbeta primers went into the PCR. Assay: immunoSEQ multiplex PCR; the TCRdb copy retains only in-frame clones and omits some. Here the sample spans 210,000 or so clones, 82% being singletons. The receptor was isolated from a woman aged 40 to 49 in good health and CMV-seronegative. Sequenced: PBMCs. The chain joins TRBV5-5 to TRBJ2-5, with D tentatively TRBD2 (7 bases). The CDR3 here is CASSLGGGRGETQYF. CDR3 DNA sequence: TGTGCCAGCAGCTTGGGCGGGGGCCGTGGAGAGACCCAGTACTTC.